A single sample gave rise to the 2 T cell receptor beta chains below, sequenced in a study of cytomegalovirus exposure and HLA in healthy donors. Both 60 Vbeta primers and 13 Jbeta primers went into the PCR. The protocol was immunoSEQ multiplex PCR, while the TCRdb copy is restricted to in-frame clones and leaves out a portion. Altogether tens of thousands of clones are present, approximately 74% being singletons, with the ten largest covering approximately 5.7%. Sequences were obtained from PBMCs. These receptors came from a woman aged 50 to 60 in good health and CMV-seropositive.

The genes are TRBV29-1 and TRBJ2-3; D unresolved. Trimming removed 4 bases from V and 4 bases from J, with 9 bases in between. CDR1 and CDR2 (germline): SQVTM, ANQGSEA. CDR3 length equals 12 residues. CDR3 nucleotides: TGCAGCGTTGTTGGTCGGGCAGATACGCAGTATTTT. The encoded protein is CSVVGRADTQYF.

This clone was observed a few times. The chain is built from TRBV5-4 and TRBJ2-1; TRBD2 agrees at 16 bases. Germline loops: CDR1 SGHNT, CDR2 YYREEE (reference sequence). Trimming removed 4 bases from V and 7 bases from J; junction bases left unmatched: 11. CDR3 length: 18 amino acids. CDR3 bases: TGTGCCAGCAGCCGCGGGACTAGCGGGAGGGGCGGTTATAATGAGCAGTTCTTC. Translating gives CASSRGTSGRGGYNEQFF.